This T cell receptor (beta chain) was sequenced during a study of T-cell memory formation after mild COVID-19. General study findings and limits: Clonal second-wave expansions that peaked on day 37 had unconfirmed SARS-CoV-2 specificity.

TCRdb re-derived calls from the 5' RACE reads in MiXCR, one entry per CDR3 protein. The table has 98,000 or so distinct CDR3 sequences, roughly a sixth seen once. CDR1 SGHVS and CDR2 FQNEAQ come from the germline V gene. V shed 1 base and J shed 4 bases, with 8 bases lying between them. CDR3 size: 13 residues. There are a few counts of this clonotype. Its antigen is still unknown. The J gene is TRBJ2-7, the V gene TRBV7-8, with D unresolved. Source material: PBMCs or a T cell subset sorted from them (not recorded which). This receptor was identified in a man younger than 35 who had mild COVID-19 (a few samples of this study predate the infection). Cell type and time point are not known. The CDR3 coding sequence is TGTGCCAGCAGCTTAGGTGAAATGTACGAGCAGTACTTC. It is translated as CASSLGEMYEQYF.